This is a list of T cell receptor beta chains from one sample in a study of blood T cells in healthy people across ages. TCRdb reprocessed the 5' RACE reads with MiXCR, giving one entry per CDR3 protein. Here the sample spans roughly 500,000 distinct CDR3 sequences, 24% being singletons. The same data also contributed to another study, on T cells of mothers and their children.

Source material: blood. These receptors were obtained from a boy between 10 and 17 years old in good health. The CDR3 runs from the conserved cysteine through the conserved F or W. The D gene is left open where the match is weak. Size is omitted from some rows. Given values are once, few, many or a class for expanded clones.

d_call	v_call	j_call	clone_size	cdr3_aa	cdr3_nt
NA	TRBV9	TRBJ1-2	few	CASSPEARDRRGRYAF	TGTGCCAGCAGCCCCGAGGCCCGAGACAGGCGAGGCCGCTACGCCTTC
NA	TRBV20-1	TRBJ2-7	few	CSARLDSYKQYF	TGCAGTGCTCGACTAGACTCCTACAAGCAGTACTTC
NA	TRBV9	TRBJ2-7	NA	CASSVAPGAYEQYF	TGTGCCAGCAGCGTAGCCCCTGGGGCCTACGAGCAGTACTTC
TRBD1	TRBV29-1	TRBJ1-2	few	CSVAKTGDYGYTF	TGCAGCGTTGCTAAAACAGGGGACTATGGCTACACCTTC
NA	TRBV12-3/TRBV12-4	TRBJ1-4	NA	CASSFAYPGEKLFF	TGTGCCAGCAGTTTTGCCTACCCGGGAGAAAAACTGTTTTTT
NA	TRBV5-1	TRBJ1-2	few	CASSDTAGNYGYTF	TGCGCCAGCAGCGACACAGCCGGTAACTATGGCTACACCTTC
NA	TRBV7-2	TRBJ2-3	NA	CASSSLDEDTQYF	TGTGCCAGCAGCTCGCTAGACGAGGATACGCAGTATTTT
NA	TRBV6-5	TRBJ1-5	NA	CASTPGPLQPQHF	TGTGCCAGCACCCCCGGCCCTTTACAGCCCCAGCATTTT
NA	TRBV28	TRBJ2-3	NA	CASSDSRGISTDTQYF	TGTGCCAGCAGTGACAGCAGGGGAATAAGCACAGATACGCAGTATTTT
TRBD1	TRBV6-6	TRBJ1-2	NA	CASSILGTDNYGYTF	TGTGCCAGCAGCATTCTCGGGACAGATAACTATGGCTACACCTTC
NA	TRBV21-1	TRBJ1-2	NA	CASSLQGFNYGYTF	TGTGCCAGCTCCCTCCAGGGCTTTAACTATGGCTACACCTTC
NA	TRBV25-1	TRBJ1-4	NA	CASSDPRGDQLNEKLFF	TGTGCCAGCAGTGACCCAAGGGGAGACCAACTAAATGAAAAACTGTTTTTT
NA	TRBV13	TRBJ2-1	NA	CASSLGGLDEQFF	TGTGCCAGCAGCTTAGGGGGGTTGGATGAGCAGTTCTTC
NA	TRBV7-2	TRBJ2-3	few	CASSLEGADTQYF	TGTGCCAGCAGCTTAGAAGGGGCAGATACGCAGTATTTT
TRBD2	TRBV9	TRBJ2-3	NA	CASSVELAGGLDTQYF	TGTGCCAGCAGCGTAGAATTAGCGGGAGGCCTAGATACGCAGTATTTT
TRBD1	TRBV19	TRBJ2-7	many	CASSSQGAYEQYF	TGTGCCAGCAGCTCTCAGGGGGCCTACGAGCAGTACTTC
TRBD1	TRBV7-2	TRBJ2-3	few	CASSLLETGVLDTQYF	TGTGCCAGCAGCTTATTGGAGACAGGGGTATTAGATACGCAGTATTTT
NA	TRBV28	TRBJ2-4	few	CASRSSGDGKNIQYF	TGTGCCAGCAGAAGCTCAGGGGACGGCAAAAACATTCAGTACTTC
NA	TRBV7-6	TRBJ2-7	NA	CASSPPRRGYEQYF	TGTGCCAGCAGCCCCCCCAGGAGGGGCTACGAGCAGTACTTC
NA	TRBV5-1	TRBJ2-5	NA	CASSLGTDQETQYF	TGCGCCAGCAGCTTGGGAACGGACCAAGAGACCCAGTACTTC
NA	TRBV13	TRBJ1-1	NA	CASTELGEMYTEAFF	TGTGCCAGCACCGAATTAGGGGAGATGTACACTGAAGCTTTCTTT
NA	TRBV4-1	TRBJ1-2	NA	CASSQDNWDGGSYGYTF	TGCGCCAGCAGCCAAGATAATTGGGACGGTGGAAGCTATGGCTACACCTTC
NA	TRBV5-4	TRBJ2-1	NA	CASSRDSMEQFF	TGTGCCAGTTCCCGGGACTCCATGGAGCAGTTCTTC
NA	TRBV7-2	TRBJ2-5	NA	CASSLERLGTLQETQYF	TGTGCCAGCAGCTTAGAAAGGTTAGGTACCCTTCAAGAGACCCAGTACTTC
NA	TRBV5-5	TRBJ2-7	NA	CASRQGLEDYEQYF	TGTGCCAGCAGGCAGGGTTTAGAGGACTACGAGCAGTACTTC
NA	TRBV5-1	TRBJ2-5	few	CASSPNGGQETQYF	TGCGCCAGCAGCCCTAACGGGGGCCAGGAGACCCAGTACTTC
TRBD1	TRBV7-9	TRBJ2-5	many	CASSLGQGVETQYF	TGTGCCAGCAGCTTGGGACAGGGAGTGGAGACCCAGTACTTC
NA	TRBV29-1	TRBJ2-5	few	CSVRPSGETQYF	TGCAGCGTCAGGCCCTCGGGGGAGACCCAGTACTTC
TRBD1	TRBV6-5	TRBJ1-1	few	CASSRLTGAYSEAFF	TGTGCCAGCAGTCGTTTGACAGGGGCGTATAGCGAAGCTTTCTTT
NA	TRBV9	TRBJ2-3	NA	CASSVEWGITDTQYF	TGTGCCAGCAGCGTAGAGTGGGGGATCACAGATACGCAGTATTTT
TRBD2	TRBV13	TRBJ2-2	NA	CASSLEAGVNTGELFF	TGTGCCAGCAGCTTAGAAGCGGGAGTCAACACCGGGGAGCTGTTTTTT
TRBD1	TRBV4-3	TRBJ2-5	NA	CASSQGTGVAETQYF	TGCGCCAGCAGCCAAGGGACAGGGGTAGCTGAGACCCAGTACTTC
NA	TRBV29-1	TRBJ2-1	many	CSVGGNEQFF	TGCAGCGTTGGGGGCAATGAGCAGTTCTTC
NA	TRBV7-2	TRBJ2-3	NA	CASSLPGWVTTDTQYF	TGTGCCAGCAGCTTACCGGGGTGGGTGACGACAGATACGCAGTATTTT
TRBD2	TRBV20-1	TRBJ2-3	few	CSARESFSLAGGAQYF	TGCAGTGCTAGAGAAAGTTTTTCACTAGCGGGAGGGGCGCAGTATTTT
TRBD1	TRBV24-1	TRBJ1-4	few	CATSDSGTGATNEKLFF	TGTGCCACCAGTGACTCCGGGACAGGTGCAACTAATGAAAAACTGTTTTTT
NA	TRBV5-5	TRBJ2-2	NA	CASSLQDTNTGELFF	TGTGCCAGCAGCTTGCAGGACACGAACACCGGGGAGCTGTTTTTT
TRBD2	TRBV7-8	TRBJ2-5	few	CASSLTSGGPREQYF	TGTGCCAGCAGCCTGACTAGCGGGGGGCCTCGGGAGCAGTACTTC
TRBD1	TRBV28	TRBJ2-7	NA	CASSLPGTGYEQYF	TGTGCCAGCAGTTTACCCGGGACAGGCTACGAGCAGTACTTC
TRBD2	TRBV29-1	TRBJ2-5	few	CSVEEVLAGGPLETQYF	TGCAGCGTTGAAGAAGTACTAGCGGGAGGTCCATTGGAGACCCAGTACTTC
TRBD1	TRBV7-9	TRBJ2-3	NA	CASSPRDRSTDTQYF	TGTGCCAGCAGCCCCCGGGACAGAAGCACAGATACGCAGTATTTT
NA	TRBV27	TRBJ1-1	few	CASRLDRMNTEAFF	TGTGCCAGCAGGTTGGACAGAATGAACACTGAAGCTTTCTTT
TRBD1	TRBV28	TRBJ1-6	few	CASSPTGYNSPLHF	TGTGCCAGCAGTCCGACAGGGTATAATTCACCCCTCCACTTT
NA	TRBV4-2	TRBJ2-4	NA	CASSQATSNIQYF	TGTGCCAGCAGCCAGGCGACCTCAAACATTCAGTACTTC
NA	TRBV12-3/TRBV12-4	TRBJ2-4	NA	CASSLDGRGGAKNIQYF	TGTGCCAGCAGTTTAGATGGCCGTGGAGGTGCCAAAAACATTCAGTACTTC
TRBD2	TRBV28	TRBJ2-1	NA	CASTPSVGLAGVSSYNEQFF	TGTGCCAGCACTCCATCAGTGGGTCTAGCGGGAGTCAGCTCCTACAATGAGCAGTTCTTC
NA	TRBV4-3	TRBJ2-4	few	CASSPNPALAKNIQYF	TGCGCCAGCAGCCCAAACCCTGCACTAGCCAAAAACATTCAGTACTTC
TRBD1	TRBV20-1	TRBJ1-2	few	CSPWTGDYGYTF	TGCAGTCCTTGGACAGGGGACTATGGCTACACCTTC
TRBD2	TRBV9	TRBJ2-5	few	CASSVGLAGGGVETQYF	TGTGCCAGCAGCGTAGGGTTAGCGGGAGGGGGGGTGGAGACCCAGTACTTC
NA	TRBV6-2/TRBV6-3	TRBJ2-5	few	CASRIGGMTAQYF	TGTGCCAGCAGAATCGGTGGCATGACGGCCCAGTACTTC
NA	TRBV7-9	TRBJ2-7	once	CASSPWGSQGIEQYF	TGTGCCAGCAGCCCCTGGGGCTCCCAGGGGATCGAGCAGTACTTC
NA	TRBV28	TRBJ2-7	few	CASSLSFGAYEQYF	TGTGCCAGCAGTTTATCCTTTGGGGCGTACGAGCAGTACTTC
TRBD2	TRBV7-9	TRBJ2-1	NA	CASSPREVGVTRNEQFF	TGTGCCAGCAGCCCCCGGGAGGTCGGGGTGACTCGAAATGAGCAGTTCTTC
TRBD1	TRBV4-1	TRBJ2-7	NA	CASSQDGQGAIEQYF	TGCGCCAGCAGCCAAGATGGTCAGGGGGCGATCGAGCAGTACTTC
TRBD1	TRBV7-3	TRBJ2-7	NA	CASSLSSTGGEQYF	TGTGCCAGCAGCTTATCCTCGACAGGGGGTGAGCAGTACTTC
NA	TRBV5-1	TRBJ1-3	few	CASSPTTPSGNTIYF	TGCGCCAGCAGCCCGACGACACCCTCTGGAAACACCATATATTTT
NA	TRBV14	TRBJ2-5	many	CASRGQYQETQYF	TGTGCCAGCCGCGGACAGTACCAAGAGACCCAGTACTTC